The following is a T cell receptor (beta chain) sequence with its context. This specimen comes from a study of blood T cells in healthy people across ages. This CDR3 has 13 amino acids. The germline gives CDR1 ENHRY, CDR2 SYGVKD. The germline V and J ends were trimmed by 6 bases and 0 bases, with 8 bases remaining between them. PCR was performed a second time for roughly 7 to 11 cycles using a sample-barcoded 5' primer and a J-beta primer mix. MiXCR was run by TCRdb on the 5' RACE reads, yielding one entry per CDR3 protein. The sample has about a million distinct CDR3 sequences, under 50% seen once; the top ten hold 13%.

The origin of this receptor is a man aged 25 to 40 in good health. The chain has TRBV10-3 and TRBJ1-2; D is unclear. Sequencing input: blood. This chain's CDR3 is CAIRTVANYGYTF. DNA for the CDR3: TGTGCCATCAGGACTGTAGCTAACTATGGCTACACCTTC.